This record looks at one TCR beta chain sequence and its context. The antigen remains unidentified. V lost 5 bases to trimming and J lost 2 bases, with 13 bases between them. Germline CDR1 SGHAT, CDR2 FQNNGV. The CDR3 runs 14 residues. The sample originates from a study of shared clonotypes between healthy human individuals. General study findings and limits: Donor scarcity curtailed the genetic and exposure-history diversity represented herein. Some naive CD4 clonotypes, around 5%, turned up in common across a handful of donors.

TCRdb keeps only in-frame clones here, not all; method: immunoSEQ multiplex PCR. Of roughly 2.1 million clones listed, 85% to 95% were seen once; the top ten hold 1.7%. CD8 cells regarded as naive lacked CD45RO, were positively chosen for CCR7, and omitted terminally differentiated effector memory CD45RA+ cells. All participating donors were Caucasian adults from Nashville, Tennessee. The source material was naive CD8+ T cells from PBMCs. The genes are TRBV11-2 and TRBJ2-7; the D is unclear. The receptor was derived from a man aged 18 to 35 in good health. Some clones in this sample may be carry-over from other donors' samples. The CDR3 sequence: CASSAWVGTYEQYF. DNA for the CDR3: TGTGCCAGCAGCGCCTGGGTAGGCACCTACGAGCAGTACTTC.